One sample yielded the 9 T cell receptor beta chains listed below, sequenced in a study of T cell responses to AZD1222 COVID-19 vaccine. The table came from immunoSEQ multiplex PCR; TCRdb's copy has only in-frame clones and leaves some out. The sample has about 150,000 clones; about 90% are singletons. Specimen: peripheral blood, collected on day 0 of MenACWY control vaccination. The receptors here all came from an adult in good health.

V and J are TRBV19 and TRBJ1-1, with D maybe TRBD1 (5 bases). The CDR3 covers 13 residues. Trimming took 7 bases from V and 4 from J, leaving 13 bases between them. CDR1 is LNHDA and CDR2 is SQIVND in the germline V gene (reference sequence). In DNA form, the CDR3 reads TGTGCCAGTACCCTACTTGACAGCACTGAAGCTTTCTTT. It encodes CASTLLDSTEAFF.

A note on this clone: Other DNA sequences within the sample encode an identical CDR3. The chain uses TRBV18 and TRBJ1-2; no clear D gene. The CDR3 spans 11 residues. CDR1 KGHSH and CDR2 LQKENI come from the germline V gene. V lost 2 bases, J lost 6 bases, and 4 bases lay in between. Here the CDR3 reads CASSPSDGYTF. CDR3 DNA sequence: TGTGCCAGCTCACCAAGCGATGGCTACACCTTC.

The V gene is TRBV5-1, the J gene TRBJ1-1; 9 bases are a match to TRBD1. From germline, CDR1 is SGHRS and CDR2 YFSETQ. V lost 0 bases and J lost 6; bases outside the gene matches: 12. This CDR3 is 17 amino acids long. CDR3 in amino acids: CASSLALRTGEIPEAFF. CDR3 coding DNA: TGCGCCAGCAGCTTGGCATTACGGACAGGGGAGATTCCTGAAGCTTTCTTT.

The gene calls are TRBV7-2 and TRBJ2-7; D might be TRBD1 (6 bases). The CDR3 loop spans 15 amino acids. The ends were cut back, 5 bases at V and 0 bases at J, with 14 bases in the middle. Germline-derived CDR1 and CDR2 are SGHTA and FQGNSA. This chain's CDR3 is CASSRTGLSSYEQYF. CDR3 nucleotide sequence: TGTGCCAGCAGCCGTACAGGGCTAAGCTCCTACGAGCAGTACTTC.

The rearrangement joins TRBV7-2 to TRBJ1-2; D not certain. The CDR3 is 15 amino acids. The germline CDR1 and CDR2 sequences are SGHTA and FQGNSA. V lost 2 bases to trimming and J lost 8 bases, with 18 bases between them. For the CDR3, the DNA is TGTGCCAGCAGCTTAACCATTGGGCAGTCACACGGCTACACCTTC. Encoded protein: CASSLTIGQSHGYTF.

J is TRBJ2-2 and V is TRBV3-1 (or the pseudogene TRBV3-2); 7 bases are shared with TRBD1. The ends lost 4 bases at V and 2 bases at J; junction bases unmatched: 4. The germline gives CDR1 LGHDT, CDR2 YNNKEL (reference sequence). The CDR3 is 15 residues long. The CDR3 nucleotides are TGTGCCAGCAGCCCGGGACAGTTTAACACCGGGGAGCTGTTTTTT. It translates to CASSPGQFNTGELFF.

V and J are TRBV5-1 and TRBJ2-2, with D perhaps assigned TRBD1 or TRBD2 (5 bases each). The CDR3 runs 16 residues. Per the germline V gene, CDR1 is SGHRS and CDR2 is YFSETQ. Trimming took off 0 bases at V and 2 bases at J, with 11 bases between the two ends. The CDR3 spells CASSLEAGRNTGELFF. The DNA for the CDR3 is TGCGCCAGCAGCTTGGAGGCAGGGAGAAACACCGGGGAGCTGTTTTTT. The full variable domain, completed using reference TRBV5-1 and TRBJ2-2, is KAGVTQTPRYLIKTRGQQVTLSCSPISGHRSVSWYQQTPGQGLQFLFEYFSETQRNKGNFPGRFSGRQFSNSRSEMNVSTLELGDSALYLCASSLEAGRNTGELFFGEGSRLTVL.

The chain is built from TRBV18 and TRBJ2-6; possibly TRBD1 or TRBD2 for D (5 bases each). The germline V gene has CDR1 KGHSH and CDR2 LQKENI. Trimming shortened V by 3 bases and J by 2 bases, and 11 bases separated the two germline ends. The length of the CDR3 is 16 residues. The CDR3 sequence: CASSPGAGTGANVLTF. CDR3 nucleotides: TGTGCCAGCTCACCCGGGGCAGGGACTGGGGCCAACGTCCTGACTTTC. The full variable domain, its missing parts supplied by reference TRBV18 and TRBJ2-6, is NAGVMQNPRHLVRRRGQEARLRCSPMKGHSHVYWYRQLPEEGLKFMVYLQKENIIDESGMPKERFSAEFPKEGPSILRIQQVVRGDSAAYFCASSPGAGTGANVLTFGAGSRLTVL.

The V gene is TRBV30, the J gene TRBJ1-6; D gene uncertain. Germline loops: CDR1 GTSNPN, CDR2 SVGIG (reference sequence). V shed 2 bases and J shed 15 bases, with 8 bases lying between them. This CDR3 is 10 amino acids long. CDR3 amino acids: CAWSSGSLHF. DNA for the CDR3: TGTGCCTGGAGTTCGGGGAGCCTCCACTTT.